A single sample is the source of the 2 T cell receptor beta chains below, sequenced in a study of PD-L1 blockade in urothelial cancer. Assay used: immunoSEQ multiplex PCR; TCRdb lists only in-frame clones, some missing. The sample contains some 120,000 clones, 86% of which appear only once. Time point given: peripheral blood 6 weeks after treatment start. The source material was PBMCs, sampled around atezolizumab (anti-PD-L1) treatment. The receptors stem from a man in his fifties with urothelial cancer.

The chain uses TRBV19 and TRBJ1-5, with 9 bases lining up with TRBD1. The V and J ends lost 6 bases and 3 bases, in that order; junction bases with no gene match: 6. This CDR3 has 15 amino acids. The germline V gene encodes CDR1 LNHDA and CDR2 SQIVND (reference sequence). The CDR3 here is CASSPGQGPNQPQHF. CDR3 sequence (DNA): TGTGCCAGTAGCCCGGGACAGGGTCCCAATCAGCCCCAGCATTTT.

A single count supports this clone. The chain links TRBV6-5 to TRBJ1-2; D may be TRBD1 (5 bases). The CDR3 has 11 amino acids. V lost 6 bases to trimming and J lost 6 bases, with 8 bases between them. Per germline, CDR1 MNHEY and CDR2 SVGAGI. CDR3 sequence reads: CASRTEDGYTF. In nucleotides, the CDR3 is TGTGCCAGCAGGACAGAGGATGGCTACACCTTC.